The present entry profiles one T cell receptor beta chain with its context. Its antigen remains unidentified. The CDR3 runs to 14 residues. The germline V gene encodes CDR1 MNHEY and CDR2 SVGAGI. The V gene lost 2 bases and the J gene lost 6 bases, with 12 bases spanning the gap. The protocol was immunoSEQ multiplex PCR, while the TCRdb copy is restricted to in-frame clones and leaves out a portion. The repertoire holds around 50,000 clones, with 65% as singletons. This record comes from a study of a mutant IDH1 vaccine in newly diagnosed glioma. Study summary: Standard pretreatment was either radiotherapy, temozolomide, or, for most, radiochemotherapy with temozolomide.

Study findings and constraints: Alterations occurring in top peripheral T cell clonotypes seemed unrelated to pseudoprogression.

Time point: week 47, end of study. Doses of 300 ug of mutant IDH1 20-mer peptide were given with topical imiquimod. The receptor's source is a middle-aged man with glioma. Some clones in this sample may be carry-over from other donors' samples. J is TRBJ2-3 and V is TRBV6-5; TRBD1 is a possible D gene (6 bases). The material was peripheral blood mononuclear cells (PBMCs), obtained from a glioma patient whose treatment included an IDH1 peptide vaccine. This CDR3 is CASSYAQGLDTQYF. For the CDR3, the DNA is TGTGCCAGCAGTTACGCACAGGGCCTCGATACGCAGTATTTT.